A single sample is the source of the 22 T cell receptor beta chains below, sequenced in a study of cytomegalovirus exposure and HLA in healthy donors. PCR employed 60 Vbeta and 13 Jbeta primers. Repertoires were generated with immunoSEQ multiplex PCR, while TCRdb's copy carries only in-frame clones and drops some. The sample carries around 250,000 clones, roughly 91% recorded once. The material sequenced was PBMCs. These TCRs come from a girl aged 2-10 years in good health and CMV-seronegative.

The CDR3: CAISEPPGGNSEAFF. The CDR3 DNA reads as TGTGCCATCAGTGAGCCGCCAGGGGGCAACTCTGAAGCTTTCTTT. The chain uses TRBV10-3 and TRBJ1-1, with 8 nucleotides matching TRBD1. The CDR3 covers 15 residues. The V gene's germline CDR1 is ENHRY and CDR2 SYGVKD. V was clipped by 2 bases and J by 6 bases; unmatched bases: 8.

The J gene is TRBJ1-3, the V gene TRBV7-6; D is unclear. This CDR3 is 12 amino acids long. Germline values: CDR1 SGHVS, CDR2 FNYEAQ. The V gene lost 5 bases and the J gene lost 1 base, with 3 bases spanning the gap. CDR3 sequence reads: CASSQSGNTIYF. The CDR3 DNA sequence: TGTGCCAGCAGCCAGTCTGGAAACACCATATATTTT.

The chain links TRBV7-9 to TRBJ1-2; 10 nucleotides match TRBD1. Germline CDR1 SEHNR, CDR2 FQNEAQ (reference sequence). The V segment lost 1 base and the J segment 3 bases; nucleotides outside the gene matches: 8. The CDR3 sequence is 17 residues long. In DNA form, the CDR3 reads TGTGCCAGCAGCTTAGTTTGGGGGGACAGGGGTGACTATGGCTACACCTTC. The encoded protein is CASSLVWGDRGDYGYTF.

V usage is TRBV30 and J usage is TRBJ2-3; 7 positions match TRBD1. Germline trimming cut 5 bases from V and 0 bases from J; bases unmatched to any gene: 5. This CDR3 has 14 amino acids. CDR1 and CDR2 (germline): GTSNPN, SVGIG (reference sequence). The CDR3 bases are TGTGCCTGGGGCCGGACAGGTAGCACAGATACGCAGTATTTT. Encoded protein: CAWGRTGSTDTQYF. The full variable domain, in which reference TRBV30 and TRBJ2-3 provide the parts outside the CDR3, is SQTIHQWPATLVQPVGSPLSLECTVEGTSNPNLYWYRQAAGRGLQLLFYSVGIGQISSEVPQNLSASRPQDRQFILSSKKLLLSDSGFYLCAWGRTGSTDTQYFGPGTRLTVL.

This clone was seen a single time. The chain links TRBV5-4 to TRBJ2-6, with 9 nucleotides matching TRBD1. The germline V gene encodes CDR1 SGHNT and CDR2 YYREEE (reference sequence). The length of the CDR3 is 18 residues. V was pared by 3 bases and J by 3 bases, with 10 bases of the junction left unmatched. The CDR3, as DNA: TGTGCCAGCAGCTCACCGGGACAGGGAGTTGTTGGGGCCAACGTCCTGACTTTC. This gives the protein CASSSPGQGVVGANVLTF.

This rearrangement joins TRBV7-2 to TRBJ1-5; D is unclear. The CDR3 extends over 14 amino acids. Germline CDR1 reads SGHTA; CDR2 reads FQGNSA. Trimming pared 3 bases from V and 4 bases from J, leaving 10 bases between. The CDR3 nucleotides are TGTGCCAGCAGCTTGAACCCACAGAATCAGCCCCAGCATTTT. Translation gives CASSLNPQNQPQHF.

This chain links TRBV6-1 with TRBJ2-5; tentatively, D is TRBD1 (5 bases). The V end was cut by 7 bases, the J end by 5 bases, with 11 bases between. From germline, CDR1 is MNHNS and CDR2 SASEGT. The length of the CDR3 is 12 residues. CDR3 sequence: CASIGAGETQYF. The CDR3 region has the DNA TGTGCCAGCATTGGGGCAGGGGAGACCCAGTACTTC.

The chain joins TRBV4-1 to TRBJ1-3; tentative D call: TRBD1 (6 bases). Germline V CDR1 and CDR2: MGHRA, YSYEKL. The CDR3 extends over 17 amino acids. V was cut by 0 bases and J by 2 bases, with 14 bases left in between. In DNA, the CDR3 is TGCGCCAGCAGCCAAGAAAGGGGGGGGAGGGCTGGAAACACCATATATTTT. Translation: CASSQERGGRAGNTIYF.

V gene TRBV19 combines with J gene TRBJ1-1, with D unresolved. Trimming stripped 5 bases from V and 2 bases from J, with 12 bases between. The V gene's germline CDR1 is LNHDA and CDR2 SQIVND (reference sequence). CDR3 length equals 14 residues. The CDR3 DNA sequence: TGTGCCAGTAGTGAGGGCAGCGGCAACACTGAAGCTTTCTTT. It yields the protein CASSEGSGNTEAFF.

The chain uses TRBV13 and TRBJ2-7; tentatively, D is TRBD1 (6 bases). Looked up from germline, CDR1 is PRHDT and CDR2 is FYEKMQ (reference sequence). The CDR3 is made up of 16 amino acids. Trimming stripped 5 bases from V and 4 bases from J, with 21 bases between. The CDR3 DNA follows: TGTGCCAGCAGCCCGACCAAACAACAGGGATCGTACGAGCAGTACTTC. Protein sequence: CASSPTKQQGSYEQYF.

The chain couples TRBV5-5 to TRBJ2-5, with TRBD2 matching over 9 bases. The ends lost 4 bases at V and 9 bases at J; junction bases unmatched: 13. The germline V gene has CDR1 SGHKS and CDR2 YYEKEE (reference sequence). CDR3 length equals 15 residues. The CDR3, as DNA: TGTGCCAGCAGCACCGAAGCGGGGGGCCTCGGGGCCCAGTACTTC. As protein: CASSTEAGGLGAQYF.

The chain carries TRBV18 and TRBJ1-3, with TRBD1 matching 7 bases. The CDR3 loop spans 16 amino acids. V lost 6 bases and J lost 2; bases outside the gene matches: 10. CDR1 is KGHSH, CDR2 LQKENI, per germline. CDR3: CASSQYGQDTGNTIYF. CDR3 DNA: TGTGCCAGCTCTCAATACGGACAGGACACTGGAAACACCATATATTTT.

The J gene is TRBJ2-5, the V gene TRBV6-5, with D maybe TRBD2 (6 bases). In germline, CDR1 is MNHEY, CDR2 SVGAGI. V lost 2 bases, J lost 12 bases, and 13 bases lay in between. This CDR3 region has 12 residues. CDR3 coding DNA: TGTGCCAGCAGTTACAGCGGGCAGGGCAAGTACTTC. Protein sequence: CASSYSGQGKYF.

The chain combines TRBV27 with TRBJ1-2, with 11 bases lining up with TRBD1. Germline CDR1 reads MNHEY; CDR2 reads SMNVEV (reference sequence). This CDR3 region has 16 residues. J lost 4 bases, V lost 0 bases, and 4 bases had no gene match. The CDR3 protein is CASSLSGTGGAYGYTF. Written as DNA, the CDR3 is TGTGCCAGCAGTTTATCGGGGACAGGGGGGGCCTATGGCTACACCTTC.

The chain uses TRBV9 and TRBJ2-5; D ambiguous. The V gene lost 2 bases and the J gene lost 5 bases, with 7 bases spanning the gap. Germline assignment: CDR1 SGDLS and CDR2 YYNGEE. The length of the CDR3 is 12 residues. Here the CDR3 DNA reads TGTGCCAGCAGCGTCTCGTCGGAGACCCAGTACTTC. Amino acid sequence: CASSVSSETQYF.

V gene TRBV5-1 combines with J gene TRBJ2-1; 8 positions agree with TRBD1. V lost 3 bases, J lost 5 bases, and 7 bases stayed unmatched. The CDR3 totals 15 residues. Per germline, CDR1 SGHRS and CDR2 YFSETQ. CDR3: CASSSGDRQDNEQFF. CDR3 DNA sequence: TGCGCCAGCAGCTCCGGGGACAGGCAGGACAATGAGCAGTTCTTC.

The genes are TRBV19 and TRBJ1-3; D gene uncertain. This CDR3 comprises 15 residues. Germline CDR1 is LNHDA and CDR2 is SQIVND (reference sequence). V was pared by 7 bases and J by 0 bases, with 13 bases between. The CDR3 DNA follows: TGTGCCAGTACCCCCAATGTCGGCTCTGGAAACACCATATATTTT. This gives the protein CASTPNVGSGNTIYF.

The chain links TRBV5-1 to TRBJ1-1, with D unresolved. From germline, CDR1 is SGHRS and CDR2 YFSETQ. The CDR3 sequence is 13 residues long. V was cut by 2 bases and J by 7 bases, with 12 bases left in between. The CDR3 region is CASSFGREGEAFF. In DNA form, the CDR3 reads TGCGCCAGCAGCTTCGGGAGGGAAGGTGAAGCTTTCTTT.

This chain joins TRBV29-1 and TRBJ1-4, with D possibly being TRBD1 (5 bases). Deletions cut 6 bases from V and 7 bases from J, with 12 bases between. Germline V CDR1 and CDR2: SQVTM, ANQGSEA. This CDR3 has 12 residues. CDR3 sequence reads: CSVVGAGEKLFF. The CDR3 DNA sequence: TGCAGCGTGGTAGGGGCAGGTGAAAAACTGTTTTTT.

This rearrangement joins TRBV19 to TRBJ1-6, with a weak D call TRBD1 (5 bases). The CDR3 has 16 residues. Germline CDR1 reads LNHDA; CDR2 reads SQIVND (reference sequence). Trimming took 2 bases from V and 5 from J, leaving 13 bases between them. The CDR3: CASSITRGVHNSPLHF. The DNA for the CDR3 is TGTGCCAGTAGTATAACACGGGGGGTGCATAATTCACCCCTCCACTTT.

The chain carries TRBV5-8 and TRBJ1-1, with D perhaps matching TRBD1 (5 bases). The CDR3 extends over 18 amino acids. V was clipped by 1 base and J by 1 base, with 20 bases between them. CDR1 and CDR2 from the germline V gene are SGHTS and YDEGEE. CDR3 DNA sequence: TGTGCCAGCAGCTTGTCGTGGACCCGGGGGAGGCGGAACACTGAAGCTTTCTTT. Protein: CASSLSWTRGRRNTEAFF.

The chain is built from TRBV30 and TRBJ2-1; D may be TRBD1 (5 bases). The CDR3 is 11 residues long. The germline CDR1 and CDR2 sequences are GTSNPN and SVGIG (reference sequence). V lost 3 bases and J lost 6, with 6 bases in between. The CDR3 coding sequence is TGTGCCTGGAGAAGGGGCAATGAGCAGTTCTTC. Protein product: CAWRRGNEQFF.